The present TCR beta chain was sequenced within a study of neurological immune-mediated disorders. The team produced cDNA through 5'RACE using 10-nucleotide random UMIs. TCRdb used MiXCR to reprocess the 5' RACE reads, holding one entry per CDR3 protein. The profile shows about 38,000 distinct CDR3 sequences, roughly 5% of them singletons. Germline assignment: CDR1 SGHVS and CDR2 FQNEAQ. With 8 bases removed from V and 0 bases from J, the gap between germline ends came to 17 bases. The CDR3 is made up of 16 amino acids. This clonotype was observed many times. Its antigen is currently unknown. Sorted libraries used about 1 million CD4+ or CD8+ T cells. Broader study findings: It was HTLV-1-associated myelopathy that showed the most TCR clonal expansion, while multiple sclerosis showed the least, falling below healthy controls.

The rearrangement links TRBV7-8 to TRBJ1-3; D possibly corresponds to TRBD1 (5 bases). This TCR was sampled from a man in his late teens or twenties in good health. Sequencing was performed on CD4+ T cells from blood. CDR3 amino acids: CASSSQGRISGNTIYF. CDR3 in DNA: TGTGCCAGCTCTAGCCAGGGCAGGATCTCTGGAAACACCATATATTTT.